These 12 T cell receptor beta chains share one sample of origin, sequenced in a study of shared clonotypes between healthy human individuals. This table comes from immunoSEQ multiplex PCR, and its TCRdb copy is limited to in-frame clones, with some not included. The sample contains around 980,000 clones, 75% to 80% of which appear only once. The sample taken for sequencing was memory CD4+ T cells from PBMCs. Described subset: CD45RA-negative fraction. The receptor source for this set is a young man in good health. Some clones in this sample may be carry-over from other donors' samples.

This clone was counted ten times or more. The V gene is TRBV4-1, the J gene TRBJ2-7; maybe TRBD1 (5 bases). The CDR3 consists of 14 residues. Between the trimmed V and J ends, which lost 4 bases and 6 bases, there was a span of 16 bases. Germline V gene sequence: CDR1 MGHRA, CDR2 YSYEKL. CDR3 sequence (DNA): TGCGCCAGCAGCCCTACGGACCTTGGGGCCGAGCAGTACTTC. This gives the protein CASSPTDLGAEQYF.

The chain has TRBV7-9 and TRBJ1-2; 7 bases are shared with TRBD1. There are 15 residues in the CDR3. In germline, CDR1 is SEHNR, CDR2 FQNEAQ (reference sequence). Trimming at V came to 11 bases and at J to 0 bases, leaving 12 bases not matched to a gene. DNA for the CDR3: TGTGCCTCCAGGGAGGCAGGGGGAGCTAACTATGGCTACACCTTC. Translation: CASREAGGANYGYTF.

The chain joins TRBV9 to TRBJ1-3, with D possibly matching TRBD1 (6 bases). The length of the CDR3 is 15 residues. Germline lookup yields CDR1 SGDLS and CDR2 YYNGEE. V dropped 3 bases and J dropped 4 bases, with 14 bases sitting between them. The CDR3 is CASSAYRASGNTIYF. The CDR3 DNA sequence: TGTGCCAGCAGCGCCTACAGGGCAAGCGGAAACACCATATATTTT.

The rearrangement uses TRBV12-5 and TRBJ2-3, with 8 bases lining up with TRBD2. Germline V CDR1 and CDR2: LGHNT, FRNRAP. The CDR3 is made up of 13 amino acids. V lost 6 bases to trimming and J lost 6 bases; unmatched junction nucleotides: 5. CDR3: CASGAGGVDTQYF. DNA of the CDR3: TGTGCTAGTGGCGCGGGAGGTGTGGATACGCAGTATTTT.

This chain connects TRBV2 to TRBJ1-5; 8 bases fit TRBD1. Unmatched junction bases numbered 10, after V lost 6 bases and J lost 3 bases. The CDR3 runs 16 residues. The germline V gene encodes CDR1 SNHLY and CDR2 FYNNEI. The CDR3 DNA sequence: TGTGCCAGCAGCCCCAGGGGGCGGGAGGCCAATCAGCCCCAGCATTTT. Translated, it gives CASSPRGREANQPQHF.

The V gene is TRBV11-1, the J gene TRBJ2-2, with TRBD1 as a possible D gene (5 bases). The CDR3 is 15 residues long. Germline V gene sequence: CDR1 SGHAT, CDR2 FQDESV (reference sequence). Trimming removed 3 bases from V and 0 bases from J, with 8 bases in between. CDR3 DNA sequence: TGTGCCAGCAGCTTCTGGGGCGCGAACACCGGGGAGCTGTTTTTT. It translates to CASSFWGANTGELFF.

V gene TRBV5-4 combines with J gene TRBJ1-4, with TRBD1 as a possible D gene (5 bases). The CDR3 has 14 residues. Germline CDR1 reads SGHNT; CDR2 reads YYREEE (reference sequence). The germline V and J ends were trimmed by 7 bases and 6 bases, with 16 bases remaining between them. CDR3 DNA: TGTGCCAGCGCCCTCGGGACTGAAGATGAAAAACTGTTTTTT. Residues: CASALGTEDEKLFF.

Worth noting for this clone: One end of the junction varies from germline; a read error may be responsible. This rearrangement joins TRBV27 to TRBJ1-5; 10 bases are a match to TRBD1. CDR3 size: 15 residues. The germline CDR1 and CDR2 sequences are MNHEY and SMNVEV (reference sequence). The CDR3 DNA sequence: TGCGCCAGCAGTCAGCGGGACAGGGGAAATCAGCCCCAGCATTTT. It specifies CASSQRDRGNQPQHF.

The chain combines TRBV29-1 with TRBJ1-1, with a possible D match to TRBD1 (6 bases). The CDR3 runs 13 residues. V was clipped by 7 bases and J by 1 base, with 13 bases between them. Germline CDR1 and CDR2: SQVTM and ANQGSEA. CDR3 in amino acids: CSAQTGTNTEAFF. In nucleotides, the CDR3 is TGCAGCGCCCAGACAGGAACGAACACTGAAGCTTTCTTT. The entire variable domain, with the rest obtained from reference TRBV29-1 and TRBJ1-1, is as follows: SAVISQKPSRDICQRGTSLTIQCQVDSQVTMMFWYRQQPGQSLTLIATANQGSEATYESGFVIDKFPISRPNLTFSTLTVSNMSPEDSSIYLCSAQTGTNTEAFFGQGTRLTVV.

V usage is TRBV5-6 and J usage is TRBJ2-5; 8 bases map to TRBD2. Germline values: CDR1 SGHDT, CDR2 YYEEEE. The length of the CDR3 is 16 residues. V was pared by 4 bases and J by 5 bases, with 13 bases of the junction left unmatched. CDR3 protein: CASSARVGRAWETQYF. Written as DNA, the CDR3 is TGTGCCAGCAGCGCCCGCGTCGGGAGGGCCTGGGAGACCCAGTACTTC.

The rearrangement uses TRBV7-7 and TRBJ2-1; 7 bases agree with TRBD2. The CDR3 sequence is 13 residues long. Trimming removed 4 bases from V and 8 bases from J; junction bases left unmatched: 5. The germline V gene has CDR1 SSHAT and CDR2 FNYEAQ (reference sequence). The CDR3 reads CASSSGGSDEQFF. CDR3 nucleotides: TGTGCCAGCAGCTCCGGGGGGAGCGATGAGCAGTTCTTC.

J is TRBJ2-1 and V is TRBV27, with 8 nucleotides matching TRBD1. The trim removed 6 bases at V and 8 bases at J, leaving 18 bases unmatched. The CDR3 spans 17 residues. Germline CDR1 and CDR2: MNHEY and SMNVEV (reference sequence). The CDR3 DNA sequence: TGTGCCAGCAGCCTAAGTCTCCGGGACAGGAAGATGCATGAGCAGTTCTTC. This translates into CASSLSLRDRKMHEQFF.